These 4 T cell receptor beta chains originate from one sample sequenced in a study of Graves' ophthalmopathy and Graves' hyperthyroidism. TCR beta CDR3 regions were amplified from RNA transcripts. Investigators did first-round RT-PCR with HTBI primers, then second-round multiplex PCR. TCRdb independently ran MiXCR on the multiplex PCR reads; one entry per CDR3 protein. The sample carries about 700,000 distinct CDR3 sequences, 40% recorded once. What was sequenced was peripheral blood. The receptors stem from an adult man with Graves' ophthalmopathy.

V and J are TRBV7-2 and TRBJ1-3; no clear D. Trimming removed 6 bases from V and 3 bases from J, with 15 bases in between. Germline CDR1 is SGHTA and CDR2 is FQGNSA. The CDR3 runs 15 residues. The DNA for the CDR3 is TGTGCCAGCAGTGGAGGACTTTCGAGTGGAAACACCATATATTTT. It encodes CASSGGLSSGNTIYF.

In its sample, this clonotype was seen many times. The chain combines TRBV15 with TRBJ1-4; D not resolved. The CDR3 runs to 14 residues. Germline CDR1 and CDR2: LNHNV and YYDKDF (reference sequence). Trimming removed 0 bases at V and 11 bases at J, with 13 bases between. CDR3 protein: CATSRDNMDWKLFF. CDR3 sequence (DNA): TGTGCCACCAGCAGAGATAATATGGACTGGAAACTGTTTTTT.

This sequence joins TRBV5-1 and TRBJ2-7; 7 bases fit TRBD1. Per the germline V gene, CDR1 is SGHRS and CDR2 is YFSETQ. J lost 3 bases, V lost 2 bases, and 8 bases had no gene match. The length of the CDR3 is 15 residues. The DNA for the CDR3 is TGCGCCAGCAGCTTCGCTAGACAGGGTATCTACGAGCAGTACTTC. Encoded protein: CASSFARQGIYEQYF.

This clonotype was picked up a small number of times. This chain uses TRBV7-8 with TRBJ2-7, with D unresolved. CDR1 and CDR2 (germline): SGHVS, FQNEAQ. The CDR3 has 15 amino acids. Trimming left V 1 base short and J 2 bases short, with 12 bases between. CDR3 nucleotide sequence: TGTGCCAGCAGCTTAGATCTTTACCCTCCCTACGAGCAGTACTTC. Protein: CASSLDLYPPYEQYF. Drawing the rest from reference TRBV7-8 and TRBJ2-7, the complete variable domain is GAGVSQSPRYKVAKRGQDVALRCDPISGHVSLFWYQQALGQGPEFLTYFQNEAQLDKSGLPSDRFFAERPEGSVSTLKIQRTQQEDSAVYLCASSLDLYPPYEQYFGPGTRLTVT.